This TCR beta chain was identified in a study of shared clonotypes between healthy human individuals. For the study at large: CD4 naive cells filled three plates per donor, CD4 memory three, CD8 naive two and CD8 memory one.

V dropped 3 bases and J dropped 2 bases, with 8 bases sitting between them. The germline gives CDR1 MDHEN, CDR2 SYDVKM. This CDR3 is 13 amino acids long. Profiling relied on immunoSEQ multiplex PCR, and the TCRdb table lists in-frame clones only, not all of them. The table includes approximately 1,500,000 clones, approximately 96% detected once. Turning to this clone: As yet, its antigen is unknown.

Study-level results: Clonotypes shared by all four sorted-subset donors had higher generation probabilities than non-shared clonotypes.

The sequence was collected from a man aged 30-40 years in good health. The material sequenced was naive CD4+ T cells sorted from blood. Noted subset: CD45RA+ positively selected. The genes are TRBV28 and TRBJ2-7; D possibly corresponds to TRBD2 (6 bases). The CDR3 DNA sequence: TGTGCCAGCAGTTTTGCGGGACCCTACGAGCAGTACTTC. Amino acid sequence: CASSFAGPYEQYF.